This TCR beta chain was recovered during a study of T cell repertoires in cytomegalovirus infection. Study-level information: Public TCR beta signatures provided an indication of both CMV infection and a matching HLA type.

The CDR3 is 15 amino acids. The V gene lost 2 bases and the J gene lost 10 bases, with 18 bases spanning the gap. Germline V gene sequence: CDR1 MNHEY, CDR2 SMNVEV (reference sequence). This clonotype was recorded only once. MiXCR, applied by TCRdb to the reads, yields one record per CDR3 protein. The data hold approximately 180,000 distinct CDR3 sequences, with roughly a fifth observed a single time. The chain links TRBV27 to TRBJ2-1, with a possible D match to TRBD1 (5 bases). This TCR derives from a human donor in good health (CMV status not recorded). Some clones in this sample may be carry-over from other donors' samples. Sequencing input: PBMCs. CDR3 protein: CASSLTPVRQGEQFF. The CDR3 nucleotides read TGTGCCAGCAGTTTAACCCCTGTTCGGCAGGGAGAGCAGTTCTTC.